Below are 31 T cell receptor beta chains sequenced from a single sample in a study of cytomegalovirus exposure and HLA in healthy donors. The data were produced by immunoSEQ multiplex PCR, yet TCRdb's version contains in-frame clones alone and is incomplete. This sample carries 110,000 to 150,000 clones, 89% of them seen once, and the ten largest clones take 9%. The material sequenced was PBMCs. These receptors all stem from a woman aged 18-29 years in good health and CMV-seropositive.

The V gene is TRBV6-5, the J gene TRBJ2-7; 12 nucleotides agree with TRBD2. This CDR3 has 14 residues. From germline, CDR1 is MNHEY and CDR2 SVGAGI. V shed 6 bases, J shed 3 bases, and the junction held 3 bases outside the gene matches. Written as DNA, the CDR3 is TGTGCCAGCAGGCTACTAGCGGGGGGCTACGAGCAGTACTTC. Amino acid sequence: CASRLLAGGYEQYF.

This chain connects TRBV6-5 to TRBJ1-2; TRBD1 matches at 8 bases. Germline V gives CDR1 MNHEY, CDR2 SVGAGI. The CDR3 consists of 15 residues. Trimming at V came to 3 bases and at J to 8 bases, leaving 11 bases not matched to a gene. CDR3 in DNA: TGTGCCAGCAGTTATGGTCGGCAGGGGGCACGGGGCTACACCTTC. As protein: CASSYGRQGARGYTF.

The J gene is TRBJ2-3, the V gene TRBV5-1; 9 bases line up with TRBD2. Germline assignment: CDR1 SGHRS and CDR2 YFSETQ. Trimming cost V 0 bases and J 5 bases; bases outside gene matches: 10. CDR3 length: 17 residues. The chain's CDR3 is CASSLGLAAYSGDTQYF. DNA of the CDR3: TGCGCCAGCAGCTTGGGACTAGCGGCCTATTCCGGAGATACGCAGTATTTT.

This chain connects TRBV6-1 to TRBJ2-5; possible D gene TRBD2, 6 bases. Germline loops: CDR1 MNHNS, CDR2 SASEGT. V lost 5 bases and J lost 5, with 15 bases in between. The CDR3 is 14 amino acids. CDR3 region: CASSNSPAGETQYF. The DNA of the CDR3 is TGTGCCAGCAGTAACTCTCCGGCGGGGGAGACCCAGTACTTC.

The CDR3 nucleotides read TGTGCCAGCAACCCGGGGCGGACAGGGGGGTTCCGCGCTTTCTTT. The encoded protein is CASNPGRTGGFRAFF. This chain connects TRBV27 to TRBJ1-1; TRBD1 matches at 10 bases. Trimming removed 7 bases from V and 11 bases from J; junction bases left unmatched: 16. In germline, CDR1 is MNHEY, CDR2 SMNVEV (reference sequence). There are 15 residues in the CDR3.

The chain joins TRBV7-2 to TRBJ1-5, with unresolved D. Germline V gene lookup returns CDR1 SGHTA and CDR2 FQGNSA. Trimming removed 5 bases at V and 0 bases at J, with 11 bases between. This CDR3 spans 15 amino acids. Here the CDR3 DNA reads TGTGCCAGCAGCCTGACGGGATCTAGCAATCAGCCCCAGCATTTT. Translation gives CASSLTGSSNQPQHF. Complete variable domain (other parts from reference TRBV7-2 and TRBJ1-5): GAGVSQSPSNKVTEKGKDVELRCDPISGHTALYWYRQSLGQGLEFLIYFQGNSAPDKSGLPSDRFSAERTGGSVSTLTIQRTQQEDSAVYLCASSLTGSSNQPQHFGDGTRLSIL.

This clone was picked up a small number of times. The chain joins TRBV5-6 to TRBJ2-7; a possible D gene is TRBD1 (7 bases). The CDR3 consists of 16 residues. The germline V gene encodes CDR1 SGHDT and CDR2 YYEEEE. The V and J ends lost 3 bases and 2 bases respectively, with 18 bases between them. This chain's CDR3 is CASSSGAGGTAYEQYF. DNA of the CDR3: TGTGCCAGCAGCTCCGGAGCAGGGGGGACAGCCTACGAGCAGTACTTC.

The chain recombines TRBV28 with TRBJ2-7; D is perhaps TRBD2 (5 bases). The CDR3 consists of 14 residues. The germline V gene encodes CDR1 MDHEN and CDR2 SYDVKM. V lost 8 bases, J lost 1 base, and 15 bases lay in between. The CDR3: CASLGVSASYEQYF. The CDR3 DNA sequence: TGTGCCAGCCTCGGGGTTTCCGCTTCCTACGAGCAGTACTTC.

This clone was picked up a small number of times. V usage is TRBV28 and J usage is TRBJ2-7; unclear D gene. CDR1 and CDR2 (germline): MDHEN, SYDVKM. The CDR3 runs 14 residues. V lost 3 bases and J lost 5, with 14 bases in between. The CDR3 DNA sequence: TGTGCCAGCAGTTTCCCGACCCAGGCCGACGAGCAGTACTTC. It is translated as CASSFPTQADEQYF.

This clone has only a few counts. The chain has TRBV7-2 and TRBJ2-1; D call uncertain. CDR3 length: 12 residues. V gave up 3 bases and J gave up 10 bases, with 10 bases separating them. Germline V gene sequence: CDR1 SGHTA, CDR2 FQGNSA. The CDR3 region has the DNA TGTGCCAGCAGCTTCCGAGCAGGAGAGCAGTTCTTC. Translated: CASSFRAGEQFF.

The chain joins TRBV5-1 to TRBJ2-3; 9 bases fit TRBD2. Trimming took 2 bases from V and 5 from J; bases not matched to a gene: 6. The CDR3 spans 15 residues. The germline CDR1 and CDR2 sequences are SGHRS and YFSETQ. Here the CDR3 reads CASSFAGGRVDTQYF. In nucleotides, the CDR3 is TGCGCCAGCAGCTTCGCGGGGGGGCGGGTAGATACGCAGTATTTT.

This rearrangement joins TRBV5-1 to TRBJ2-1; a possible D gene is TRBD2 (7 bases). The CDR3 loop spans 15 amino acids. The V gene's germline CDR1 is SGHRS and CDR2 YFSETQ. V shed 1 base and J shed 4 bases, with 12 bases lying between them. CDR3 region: CASSLSRGLYNEQFF. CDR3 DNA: TGCGCCAGCAGCTTGTCGCGGGGGCTTTACAATGAGCAGTTCTTC.

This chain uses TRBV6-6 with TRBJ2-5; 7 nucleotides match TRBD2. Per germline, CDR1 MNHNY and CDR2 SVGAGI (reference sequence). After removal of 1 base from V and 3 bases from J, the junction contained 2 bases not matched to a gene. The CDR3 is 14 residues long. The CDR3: CASSYFTSEETQYF. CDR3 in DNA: TGTGCCAGCAGTTACTTTACTAGCGAAGAGACCCAGTACTTC.

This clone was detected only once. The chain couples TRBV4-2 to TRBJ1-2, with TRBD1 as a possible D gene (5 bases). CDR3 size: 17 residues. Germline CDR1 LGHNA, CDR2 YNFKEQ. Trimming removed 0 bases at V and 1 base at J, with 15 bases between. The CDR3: CASSQEPRARHNYGYTF. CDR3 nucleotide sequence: TGTGCCAGCAGCCAAGAGCCCAGGGCTAGACATAACTATGGCTACACCTTC.

CDR3 DNA: TGTGCCAGCAGCTTAGGAGCTAGCGGGGTCTCGGACGAGCAGTACTTC. This translates into CASSLGASGVSDEQYF. The genes are TRBV7-2 and TRBJ2-7, with TRBD2 matching 9 bases. Germline lookup yields CDR1 SGHTA and CDR2 FQGNSA. Trimming at V came to 1 base and at J to 5 bases, leaving 9 bases not matched to a gene. CDR3 length equals 16 residues.

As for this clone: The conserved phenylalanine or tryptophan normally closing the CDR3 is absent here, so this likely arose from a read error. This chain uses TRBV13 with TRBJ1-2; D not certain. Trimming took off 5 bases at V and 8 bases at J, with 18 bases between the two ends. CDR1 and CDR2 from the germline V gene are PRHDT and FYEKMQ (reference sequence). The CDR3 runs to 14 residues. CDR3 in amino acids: CASSPPERPYGYTS. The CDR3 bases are TGTGCCAGCAGCCCGCCGGAGAGGCCCTACGGCTACACCTCC.

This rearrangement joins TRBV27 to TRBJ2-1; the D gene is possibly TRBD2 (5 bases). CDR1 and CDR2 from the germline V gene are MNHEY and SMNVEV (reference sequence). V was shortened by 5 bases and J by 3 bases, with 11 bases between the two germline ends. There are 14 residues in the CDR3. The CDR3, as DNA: TGTGCCAGCAGTCGTGCCGGGGTCTACAATGAGCAGTTCTTC. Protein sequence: CASSRAGVYNEQFF.

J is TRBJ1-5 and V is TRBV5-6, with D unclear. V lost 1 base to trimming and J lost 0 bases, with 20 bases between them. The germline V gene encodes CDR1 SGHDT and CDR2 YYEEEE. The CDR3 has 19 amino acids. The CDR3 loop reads CASSLRLRHEAYSNQPQHF. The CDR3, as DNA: TGTGCCAGCAGCTTGCGACTGCGGCACGAGGCGTATAGCAATCAGCCCCAGCATTTT.

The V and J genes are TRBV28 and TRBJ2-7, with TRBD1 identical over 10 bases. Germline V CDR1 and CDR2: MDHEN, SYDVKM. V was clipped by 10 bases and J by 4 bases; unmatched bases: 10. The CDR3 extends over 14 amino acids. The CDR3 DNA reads TGTGCCACCGCGGGACAGGGGATAACTTACGAGCAGTACTTC. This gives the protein CATAGQGITYEQYF.

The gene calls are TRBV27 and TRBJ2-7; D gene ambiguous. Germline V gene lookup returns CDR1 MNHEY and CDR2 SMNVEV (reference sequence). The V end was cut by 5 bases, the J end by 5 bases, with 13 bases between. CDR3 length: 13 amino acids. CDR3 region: CASSLTPRDEQYF. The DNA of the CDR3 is TGTGCCAGCAGTCTAACACCCCGGGACGAGCAGTACTTC.

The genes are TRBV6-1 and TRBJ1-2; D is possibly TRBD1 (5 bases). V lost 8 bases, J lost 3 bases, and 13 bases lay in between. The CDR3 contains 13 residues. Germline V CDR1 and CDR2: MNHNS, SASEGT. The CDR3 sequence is CASGRGPYYGYTF. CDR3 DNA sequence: TGTGCCAGCGGTAGGGGCCCCTACTATGGCTACACCTTC.

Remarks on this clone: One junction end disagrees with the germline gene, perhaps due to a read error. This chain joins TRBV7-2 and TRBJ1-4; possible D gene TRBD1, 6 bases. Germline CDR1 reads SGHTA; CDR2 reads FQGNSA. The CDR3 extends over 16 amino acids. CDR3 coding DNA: TGTGCCAGCAGCCTAGCCTTACGTGGGGGCAATGAAAAACTGTTTTTT. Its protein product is CASSLALRGGNEKLFF.

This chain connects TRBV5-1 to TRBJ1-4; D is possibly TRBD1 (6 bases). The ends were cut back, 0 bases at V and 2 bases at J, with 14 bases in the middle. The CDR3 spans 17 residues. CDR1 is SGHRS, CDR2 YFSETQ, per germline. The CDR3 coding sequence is TGCGCCAGCAGCTTGGCTGGGCGGGGGCGGACTAATGAAAAACTGTTTTTT. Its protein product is CASSLAGRGRTNEKLFF.

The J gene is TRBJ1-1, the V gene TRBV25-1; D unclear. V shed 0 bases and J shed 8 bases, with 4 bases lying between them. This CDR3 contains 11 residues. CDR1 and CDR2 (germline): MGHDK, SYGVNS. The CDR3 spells CASSEYREAFF. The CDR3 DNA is TGTGCCAGCAGTGAATACAGGGAAGCTTTCTTT.

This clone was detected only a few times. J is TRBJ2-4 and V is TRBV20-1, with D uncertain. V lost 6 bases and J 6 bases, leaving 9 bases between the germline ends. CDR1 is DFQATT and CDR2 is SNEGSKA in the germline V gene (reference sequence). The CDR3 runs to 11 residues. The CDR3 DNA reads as TGCAGTGCCCCCCGGGTAAACATTCAGTACTTC. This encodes CSAPRVNIQYF.

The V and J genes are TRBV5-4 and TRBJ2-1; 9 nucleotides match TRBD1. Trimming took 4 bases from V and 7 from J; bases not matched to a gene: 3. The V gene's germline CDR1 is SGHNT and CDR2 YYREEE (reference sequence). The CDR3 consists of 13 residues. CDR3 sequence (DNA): TGTGCCAGCAGCATCGGACAGGGGAATGAGCAGTTCTTC. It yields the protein CASSIGQGNEQFF.

Written as DNA, the CDR3 is TGTGCCAGCAGCTCCCGGACAGGAACCCACGAGCAGTACTTC. Residues: CASSSRTGTHEQYF. This chain connects TRBV7-2 to TRBJ2-7; 7 bases agree with TRBD1. Germline V gene data show CDR1 as SGHTA and CDR2 as FQGNSA. The V and J ends lost 4 bases and 5 bases, in that order; junction bases with no gene match: 8. The CDR3 has 14 amino acids.

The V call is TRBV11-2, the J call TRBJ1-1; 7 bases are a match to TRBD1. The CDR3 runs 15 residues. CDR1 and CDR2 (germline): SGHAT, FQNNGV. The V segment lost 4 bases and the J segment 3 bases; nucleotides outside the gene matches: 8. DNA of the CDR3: TGTGCCAGCAGCTCGATCGGGCAGGGGGACACTGAAGCTTTCTTT. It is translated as CASSSIGQGDTEAFF.

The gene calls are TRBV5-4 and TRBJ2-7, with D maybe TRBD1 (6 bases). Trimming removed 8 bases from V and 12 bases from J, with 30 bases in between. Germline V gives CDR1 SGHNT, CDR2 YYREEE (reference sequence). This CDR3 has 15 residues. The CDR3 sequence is CARLSRDIYQEQWYF. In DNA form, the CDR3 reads TGTGCCAGATTAAGCCGGGACATCTATCAGGAGCAGTGGTACTTC.

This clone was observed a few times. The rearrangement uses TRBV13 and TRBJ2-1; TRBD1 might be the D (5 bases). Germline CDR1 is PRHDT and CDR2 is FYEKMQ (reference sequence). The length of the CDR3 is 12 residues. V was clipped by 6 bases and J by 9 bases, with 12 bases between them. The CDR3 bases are TGTGCCAGCAGTCAGGGATACGGTGAGCAGTTCTTC. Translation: CASSQGYGEQFF.

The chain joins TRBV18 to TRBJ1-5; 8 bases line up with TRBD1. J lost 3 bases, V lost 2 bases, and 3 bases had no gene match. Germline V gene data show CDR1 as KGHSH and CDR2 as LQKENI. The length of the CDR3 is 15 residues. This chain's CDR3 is CASSPNRGYNQPQHF. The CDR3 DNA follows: TGTGCCAGCTCACCAAACAGGGGGTACAATCAGCCCCAGCATTTT.